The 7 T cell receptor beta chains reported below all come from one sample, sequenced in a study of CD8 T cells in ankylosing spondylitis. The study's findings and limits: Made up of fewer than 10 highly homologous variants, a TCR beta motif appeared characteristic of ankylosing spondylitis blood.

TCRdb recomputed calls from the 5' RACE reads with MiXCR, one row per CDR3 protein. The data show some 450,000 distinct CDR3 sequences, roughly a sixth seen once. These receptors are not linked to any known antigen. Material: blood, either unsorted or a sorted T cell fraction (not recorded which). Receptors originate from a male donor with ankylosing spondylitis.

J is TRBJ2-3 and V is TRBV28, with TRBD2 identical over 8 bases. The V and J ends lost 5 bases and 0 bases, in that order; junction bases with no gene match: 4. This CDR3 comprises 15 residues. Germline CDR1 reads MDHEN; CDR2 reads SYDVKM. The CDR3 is CASSPPSGSTDTQYF. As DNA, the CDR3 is TGTGCCAGCAGTCCTCCTAGCGGGAGCACAGATACGCAGTATTTT.

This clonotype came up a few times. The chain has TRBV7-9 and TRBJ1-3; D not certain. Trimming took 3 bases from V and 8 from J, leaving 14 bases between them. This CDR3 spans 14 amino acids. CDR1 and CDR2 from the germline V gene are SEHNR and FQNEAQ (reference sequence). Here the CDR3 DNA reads TGTGCCAGCAGCTTCAGGAGGATGGCGGACACCATATATTTT. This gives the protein CASSFRRMADTIYF.

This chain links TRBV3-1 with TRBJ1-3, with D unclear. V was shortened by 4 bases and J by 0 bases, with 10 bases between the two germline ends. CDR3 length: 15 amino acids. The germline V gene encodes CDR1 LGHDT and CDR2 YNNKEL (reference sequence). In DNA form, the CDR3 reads TGTGCCAGCAGCCCCACCCGTTTCTCTGGAAACACCATATATTTT. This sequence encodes CASSPTRFSGNTIYF.

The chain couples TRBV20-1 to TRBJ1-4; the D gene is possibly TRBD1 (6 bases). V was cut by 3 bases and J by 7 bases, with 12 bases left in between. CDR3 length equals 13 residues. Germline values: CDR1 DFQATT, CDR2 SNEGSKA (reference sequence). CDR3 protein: CSASRRGTEKLFF. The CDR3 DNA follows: TGCAGTGCTAGTAGGAGGGGGACTGAAAAACTGTTTTTT.

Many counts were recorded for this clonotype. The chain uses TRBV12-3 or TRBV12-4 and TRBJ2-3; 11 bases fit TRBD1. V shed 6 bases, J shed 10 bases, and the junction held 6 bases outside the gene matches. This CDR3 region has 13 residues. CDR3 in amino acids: CASRWTGGLAQYF. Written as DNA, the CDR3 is TGTGCCAGCAGGTGGACAGGGGGCCTTGCGCAGTATTTT.

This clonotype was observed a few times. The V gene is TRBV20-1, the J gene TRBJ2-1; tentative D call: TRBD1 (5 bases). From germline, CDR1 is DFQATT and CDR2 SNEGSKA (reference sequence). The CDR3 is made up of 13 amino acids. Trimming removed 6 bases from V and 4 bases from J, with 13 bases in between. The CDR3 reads CSAGDRVYNEQFF. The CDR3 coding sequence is TGCAGTGCCGGCGACAGAGTTTACAATGAGCAGTTCTTC.

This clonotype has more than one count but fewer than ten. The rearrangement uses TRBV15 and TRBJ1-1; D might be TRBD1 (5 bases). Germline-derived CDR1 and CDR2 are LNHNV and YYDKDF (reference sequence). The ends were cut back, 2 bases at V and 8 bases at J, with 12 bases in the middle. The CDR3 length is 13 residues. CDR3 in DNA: TGTGCCACCAGCAGACAACAGGAGTCGGAAGCTTTCTTT. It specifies CATSRQQESEAFF.